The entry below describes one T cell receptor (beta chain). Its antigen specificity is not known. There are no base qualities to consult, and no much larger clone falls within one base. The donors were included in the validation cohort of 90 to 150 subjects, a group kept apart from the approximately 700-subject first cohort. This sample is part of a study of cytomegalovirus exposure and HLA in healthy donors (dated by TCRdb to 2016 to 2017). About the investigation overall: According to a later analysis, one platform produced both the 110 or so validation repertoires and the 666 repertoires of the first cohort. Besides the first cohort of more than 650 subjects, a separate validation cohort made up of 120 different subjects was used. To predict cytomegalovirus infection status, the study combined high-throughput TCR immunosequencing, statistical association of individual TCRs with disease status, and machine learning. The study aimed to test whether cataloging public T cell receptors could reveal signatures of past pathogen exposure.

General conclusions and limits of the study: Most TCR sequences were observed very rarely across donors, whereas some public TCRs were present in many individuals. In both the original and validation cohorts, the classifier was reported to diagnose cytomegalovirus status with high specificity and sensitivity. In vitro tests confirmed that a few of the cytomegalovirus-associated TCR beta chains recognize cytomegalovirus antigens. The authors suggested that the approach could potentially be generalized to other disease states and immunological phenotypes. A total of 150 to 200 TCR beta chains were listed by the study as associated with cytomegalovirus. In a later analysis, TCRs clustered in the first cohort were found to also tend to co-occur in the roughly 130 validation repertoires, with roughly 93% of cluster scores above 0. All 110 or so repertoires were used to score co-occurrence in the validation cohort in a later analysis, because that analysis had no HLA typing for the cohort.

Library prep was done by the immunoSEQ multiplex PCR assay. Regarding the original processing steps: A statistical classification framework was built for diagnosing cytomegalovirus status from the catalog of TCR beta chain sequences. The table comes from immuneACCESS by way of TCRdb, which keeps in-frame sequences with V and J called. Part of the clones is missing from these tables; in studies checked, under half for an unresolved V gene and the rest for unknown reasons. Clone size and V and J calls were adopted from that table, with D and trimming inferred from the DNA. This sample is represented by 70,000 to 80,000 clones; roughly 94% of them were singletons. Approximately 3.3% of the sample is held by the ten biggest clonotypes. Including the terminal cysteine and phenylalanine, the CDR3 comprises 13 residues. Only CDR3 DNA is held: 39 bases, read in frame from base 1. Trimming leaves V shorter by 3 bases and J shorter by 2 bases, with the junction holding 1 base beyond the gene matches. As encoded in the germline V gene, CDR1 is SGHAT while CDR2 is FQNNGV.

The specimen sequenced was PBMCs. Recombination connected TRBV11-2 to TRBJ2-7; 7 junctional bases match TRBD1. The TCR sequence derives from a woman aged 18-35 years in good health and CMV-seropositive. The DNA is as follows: TGTGCCAGCAGCTTTACAGGGGCCTACGAGCAGTACTTC. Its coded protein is CASSFTGAYEQYF. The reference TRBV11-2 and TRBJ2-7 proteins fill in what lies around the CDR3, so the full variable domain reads EAGVAQSPRYKIIEKRQSVAFWCNPISGHATLYWYQQILGQGPKLLIQFQNNGVVDDSQLPKDRFSAERLKGVDSTLKIQPAKLEDSAVYLCASSFTGAYEQYFGPGTRLTVT.